The T cell receptor (beta chain) under discussion was sequenced for a study of T cells after posttransplantation cyclophosphamide. Study findings and constraints: Donor-recipient repertoire similarity was low at 1-2 months, rising over year one. Blood and skin or GI T cell repertoires showed limited TRB overlap. Recipient CMV seropositivity and CMV reactivation strongly tracked TRB clonality.

The CDR3 is 18 amino acids. Unmatched junction bases numbered 12, after V lost 1 base and J lost 3 bases. Germline V gene data show CDR1 as SGHDT and CDR2 as YYEEEE. Using immunoSEQ multiplex PCR, the repertoire was profiled, and TCRdb retains in-frame clones only, with some absent. The profile covers approximately 6,000 clones, none occurring a single time. Busulfan-fludarabine conditioning, marrow transplant, and cyclophosphamide on days +3 and +4 were administered. The table lists this clone with many counts. Its antigen remains unknown. The V call is TRBV5-6, the J call TRBJ1-5; 8 bases fit TRBD1. This material consisted of PBMCs, taken after allogeneic stem cell transplant with posttransplant cyclophosphamide. The TCR originated in a male patient between 55 and 70 years old who received an allogeneic stem cell transplant from a related donor, was CMV-positive, and had no GVHD. The T cells may come from the graft donor. CDR3 DNA sequence: TGTGCCAGCAGCTTGTGGGGGGCCGGGACAGGCCTCAATCAGCCCCAGCATTTT. As protein: CASSLWGAGTGLNQPQHF.